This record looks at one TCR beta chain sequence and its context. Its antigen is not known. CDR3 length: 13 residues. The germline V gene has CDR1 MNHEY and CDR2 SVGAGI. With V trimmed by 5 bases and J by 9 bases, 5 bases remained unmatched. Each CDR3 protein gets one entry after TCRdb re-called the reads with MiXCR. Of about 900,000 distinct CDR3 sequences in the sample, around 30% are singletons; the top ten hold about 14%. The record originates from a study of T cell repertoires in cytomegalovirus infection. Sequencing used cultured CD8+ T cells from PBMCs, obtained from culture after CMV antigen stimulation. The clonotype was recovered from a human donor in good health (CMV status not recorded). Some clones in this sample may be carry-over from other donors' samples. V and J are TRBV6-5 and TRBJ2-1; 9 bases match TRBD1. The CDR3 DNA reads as TGTGCCAGCAGTGTTGGACAGGGGCCTGAGCAGTTCTTC. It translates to CASSVGQGPEQFF.